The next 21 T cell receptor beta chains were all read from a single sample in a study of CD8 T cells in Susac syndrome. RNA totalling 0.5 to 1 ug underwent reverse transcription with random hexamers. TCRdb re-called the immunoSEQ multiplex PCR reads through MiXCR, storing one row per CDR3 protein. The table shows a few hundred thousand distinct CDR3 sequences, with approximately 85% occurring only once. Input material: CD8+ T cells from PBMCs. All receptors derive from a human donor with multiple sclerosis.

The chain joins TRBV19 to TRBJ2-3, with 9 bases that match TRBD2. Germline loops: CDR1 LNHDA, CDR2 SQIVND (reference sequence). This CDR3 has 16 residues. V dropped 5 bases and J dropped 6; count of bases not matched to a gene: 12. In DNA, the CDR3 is TGTGCCAGTAGTCTACAGGGGTTAGCGGGGGTGGATACGCAGTATTTT. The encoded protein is CASSLQGLAGVDTQYF. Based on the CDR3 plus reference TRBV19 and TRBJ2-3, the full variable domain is DGGITQSPKYLFRKEGQNVTLSCEQNLNHDAMYWYRQDPGQGLRLIYYSQIVNDFQKGDIAEGYSVSREKKESFPLTVTSAQKNPTAFYLCASSLQGLAGVDTQYFGPGTRLTVL.

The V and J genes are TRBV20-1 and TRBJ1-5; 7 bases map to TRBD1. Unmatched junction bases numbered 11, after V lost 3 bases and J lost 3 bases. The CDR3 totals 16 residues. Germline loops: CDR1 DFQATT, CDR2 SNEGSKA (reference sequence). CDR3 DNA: TGCAGTGCTAGGACAGGGTGGGTTGTTACCAATCAGCCCCAGCATTTT. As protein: CSARTGWVVTNQPQHF.

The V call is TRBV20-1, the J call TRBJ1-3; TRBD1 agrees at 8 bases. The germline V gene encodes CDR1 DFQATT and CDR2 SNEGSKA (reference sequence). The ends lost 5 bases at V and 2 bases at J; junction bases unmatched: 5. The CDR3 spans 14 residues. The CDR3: CSAFPGQAGNTIYF. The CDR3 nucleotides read TGCAGTGCTTTCCCGGGACAGGCTGGAAACACCATATATTTT.

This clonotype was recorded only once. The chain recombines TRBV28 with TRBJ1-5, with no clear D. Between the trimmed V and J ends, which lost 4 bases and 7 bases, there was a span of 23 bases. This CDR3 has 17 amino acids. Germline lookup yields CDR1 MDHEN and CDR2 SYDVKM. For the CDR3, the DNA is TGTGCCAGCAGTTCGGTCCGAAGATTAACGCTAGACCAGCCCCAGCATTTT. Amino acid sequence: CASSSVRRLTLDQPQHF.

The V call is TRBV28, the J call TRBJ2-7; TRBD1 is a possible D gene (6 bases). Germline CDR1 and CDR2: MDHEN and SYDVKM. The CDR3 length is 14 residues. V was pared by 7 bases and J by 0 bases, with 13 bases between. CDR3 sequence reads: CASTFDRYSYEQYF. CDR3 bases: TGTGCCAGCACCTTTGACAGGTACTCCTACGAGCAGTACTTC.

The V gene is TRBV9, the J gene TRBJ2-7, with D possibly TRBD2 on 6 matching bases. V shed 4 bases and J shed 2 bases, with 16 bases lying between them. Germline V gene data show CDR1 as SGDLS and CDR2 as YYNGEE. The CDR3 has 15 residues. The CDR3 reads CASSSERASPYEQYF. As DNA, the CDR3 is TGTGCCAGCAGCTCCGAGCGGGCGTCCCCCTACGAGCAGTACTTC.

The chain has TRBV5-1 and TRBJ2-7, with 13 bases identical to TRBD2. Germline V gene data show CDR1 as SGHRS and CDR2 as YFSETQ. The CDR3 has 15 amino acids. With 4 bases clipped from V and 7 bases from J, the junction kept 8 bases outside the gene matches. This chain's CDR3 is CASSISGTSGIEQYF. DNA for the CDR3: TGCGCCAGCAGCATCTCCGGGACTAGCGGGATTGAGCAGTACTTC.

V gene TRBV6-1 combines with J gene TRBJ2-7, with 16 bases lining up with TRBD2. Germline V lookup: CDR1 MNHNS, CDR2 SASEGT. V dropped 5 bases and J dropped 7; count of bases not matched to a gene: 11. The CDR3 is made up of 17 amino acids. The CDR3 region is CASSPPGLAGGPDEQYF. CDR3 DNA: TGTGCCAGCAGTCCCCCGGGACTAGCGGGAGGGCCCGATGAGCAGTACTTC.

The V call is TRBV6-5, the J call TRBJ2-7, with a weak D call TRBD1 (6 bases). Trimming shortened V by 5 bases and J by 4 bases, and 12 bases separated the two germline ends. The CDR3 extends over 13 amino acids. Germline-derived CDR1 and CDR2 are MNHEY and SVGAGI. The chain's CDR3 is CASSPIDRYEQYF. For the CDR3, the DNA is TGTGCCAGCAGTCCCATCGACAGGTACGAGCAGTACTTC.

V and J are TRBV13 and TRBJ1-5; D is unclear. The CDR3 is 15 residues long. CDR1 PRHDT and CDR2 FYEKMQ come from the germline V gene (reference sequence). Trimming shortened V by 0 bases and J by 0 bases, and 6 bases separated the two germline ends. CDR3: CASSLGYSSNQPQHF. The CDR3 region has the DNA TGTGCCAGCAGCTTAGGCTACAGTAGCAATCAGCCCCAGCATTTT.

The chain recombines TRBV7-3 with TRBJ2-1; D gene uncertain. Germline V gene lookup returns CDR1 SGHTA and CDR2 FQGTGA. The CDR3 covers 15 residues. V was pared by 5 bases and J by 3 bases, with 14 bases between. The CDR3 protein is CASSPDHSVYNEQFF. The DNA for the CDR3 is TGTGCCAGCAGCCCCGACCACTCCGTCTACAATGAGCAGTTCTTC. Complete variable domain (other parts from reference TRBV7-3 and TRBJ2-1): GAGVSQTPSNKVTEKGKYVELRCDPISGHTALYWYRQSLGQGPEFLIYFQGTGAADDSGLPNDRFFAVRPEGSVSTLKIQRTERGDSAVYLCASSPDHSVYNEQFFGPGTRLTVL.

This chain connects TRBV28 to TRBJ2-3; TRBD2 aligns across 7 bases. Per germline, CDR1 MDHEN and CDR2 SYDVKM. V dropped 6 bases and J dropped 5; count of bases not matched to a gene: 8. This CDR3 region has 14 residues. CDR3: CASSLAGGGDTQYF. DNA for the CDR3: TGTGCCAGCAGCTTAGCGGGTGGAGGAGATACGCAGTATTTT. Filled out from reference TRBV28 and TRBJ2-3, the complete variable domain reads DVKVTQSSRYLVKRTGEKVFLECVQDMDHENMFWYRQDPGLGLRLIYFSYDVKMKEKGDIPEGYSVSREKKERFSLILESASTNQTSMYLCASSLAGGGDTQYFGPGTRLTVL.

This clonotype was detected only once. CDR3 in DNA: TGCGCCAGCAGCCAAGATAGTCGGGGGGCGCCGACCTATAATTCACCCCTCCACTTT. It codes for CASSQDSRGAPTYNSPLHF. The chain employs TRBV4-3 and TRBJ1-6; a possible D gene is TRBD1 (6 bases). This CDR3 is built from 19 residues. Trimming took off 0 bases at V and 2 bases at J, with 17 bases between the two ends. CDR1 and CDR2 (germline): LGHNA, YSLEER.

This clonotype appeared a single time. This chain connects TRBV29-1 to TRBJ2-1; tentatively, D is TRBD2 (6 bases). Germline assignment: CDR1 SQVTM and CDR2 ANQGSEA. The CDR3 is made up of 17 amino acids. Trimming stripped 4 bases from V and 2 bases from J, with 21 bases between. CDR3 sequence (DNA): TGCAGCGTTGGCTCGGGGGTCGACTCCCCACCCTACAATGAGCAGTTCTTC. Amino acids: CSVGSGVDSPPYNEQFF.

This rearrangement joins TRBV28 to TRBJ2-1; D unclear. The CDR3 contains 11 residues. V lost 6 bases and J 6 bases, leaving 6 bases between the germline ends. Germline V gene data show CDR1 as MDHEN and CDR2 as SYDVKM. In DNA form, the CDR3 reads TGTGCCAGCAGGTTTCTCAATGAGCAGTTCTTC. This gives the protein CASRFLNEQFF.

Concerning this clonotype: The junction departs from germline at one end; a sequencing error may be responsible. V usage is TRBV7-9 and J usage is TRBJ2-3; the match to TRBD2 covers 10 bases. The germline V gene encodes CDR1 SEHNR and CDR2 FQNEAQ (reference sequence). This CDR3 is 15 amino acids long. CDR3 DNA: TGTACCAGCAGCGAGGGACTAGCGAGCACAGATACGCAGTATTTT. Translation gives CTSSEGLASTDTQYF.

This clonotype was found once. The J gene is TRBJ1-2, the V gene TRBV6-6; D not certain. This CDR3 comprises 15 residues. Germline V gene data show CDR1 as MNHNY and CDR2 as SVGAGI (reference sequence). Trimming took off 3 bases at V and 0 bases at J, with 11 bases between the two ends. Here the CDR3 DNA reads TGTGCCAGCAGTTATAAAACAGAAGCTAACTATGGCTACACCTTC. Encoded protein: CASSYKTEANYGYTF.

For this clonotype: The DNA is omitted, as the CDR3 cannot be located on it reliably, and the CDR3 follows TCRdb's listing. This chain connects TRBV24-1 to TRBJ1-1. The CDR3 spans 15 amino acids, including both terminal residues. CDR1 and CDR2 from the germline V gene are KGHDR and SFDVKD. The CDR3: CATSSSGSTNTEAFF.

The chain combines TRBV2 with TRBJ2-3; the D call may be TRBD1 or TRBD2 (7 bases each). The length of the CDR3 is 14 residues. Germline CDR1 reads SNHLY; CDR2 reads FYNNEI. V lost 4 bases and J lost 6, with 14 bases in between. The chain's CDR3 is CASSGQGGGDTQYF. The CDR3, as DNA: TGTGCCAGCAGTGGACAGGGCGGGGGTGATACGCAGTATTTT.

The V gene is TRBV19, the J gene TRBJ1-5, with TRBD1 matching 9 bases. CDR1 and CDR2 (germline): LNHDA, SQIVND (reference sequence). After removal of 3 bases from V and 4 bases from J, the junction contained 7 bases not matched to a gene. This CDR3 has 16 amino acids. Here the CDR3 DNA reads TGTGCCAGTAGTATGTCCCGGACAGGGGAAAATCAGCCCCAGCATTTT. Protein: CASSMSRTGENQPQHF.

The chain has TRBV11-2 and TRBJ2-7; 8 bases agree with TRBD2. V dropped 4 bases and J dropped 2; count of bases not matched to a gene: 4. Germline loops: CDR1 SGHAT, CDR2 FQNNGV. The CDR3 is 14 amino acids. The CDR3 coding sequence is TGTGCCAGCAGCTCACTAGCGGTGGCCTACGAGCAGTACTTC. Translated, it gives CASSSLAVAYEQYF.